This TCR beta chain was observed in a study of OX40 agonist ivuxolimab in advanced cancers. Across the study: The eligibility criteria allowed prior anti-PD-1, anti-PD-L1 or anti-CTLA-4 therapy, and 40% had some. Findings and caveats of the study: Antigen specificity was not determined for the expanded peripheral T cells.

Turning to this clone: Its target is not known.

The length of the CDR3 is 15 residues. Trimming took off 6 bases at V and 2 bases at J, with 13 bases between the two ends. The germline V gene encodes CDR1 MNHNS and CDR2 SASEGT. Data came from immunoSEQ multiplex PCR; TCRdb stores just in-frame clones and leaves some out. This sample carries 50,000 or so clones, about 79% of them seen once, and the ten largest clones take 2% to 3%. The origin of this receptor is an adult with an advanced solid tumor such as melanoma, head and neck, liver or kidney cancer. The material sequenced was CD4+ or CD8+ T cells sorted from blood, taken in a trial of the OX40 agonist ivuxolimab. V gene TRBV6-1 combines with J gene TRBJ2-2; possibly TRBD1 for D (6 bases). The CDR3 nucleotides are TGTGCCAGCAGCTCGACAGGAATTAACACCGGGGAGCTGTTTTTT. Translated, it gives CASSSTGINTGELFF.